Sequencing of this T cell receptor (beta chain) was carried out in a study of blood T cells in healthy people across ages. The J segment lost 8 bases and the V segment lost 6 bases, leaving 4 bases of the junction unmatched. The CDR3 runs to 12 residues. It was with a sample-barcoded 5' primer and a J-beta primer mix that a second PCR of roughly 6 to 12 cycles was run. A single record per CDR3 protein comes from TCRdb applying MiXCR to the 5' RACE reads. This sample carries approximately 850,000 distinct CDR3 sequences, about 42% of them seen once, and the ten largest clones take under 20%. V usage is TRBV12-3 or TRBV12-4 and J usage is TRBJ2-1, with 7 bases that match TRBD2. The sequence was obtained from a man aged 55 to 70 in good health. Sequenced sample: blood. The CDR3 bases are TGTGCCAGCAGGGGGGGGAGATATGAGCAGTTCTTC. Encoded protein: CASRGGRYEQFF.